Presented here are 6 T cell receptor beta chains from one specimen sequenced in a study of blood T cells in healthy people across ages. For the second PCR, which ran for 7 to 11 cycles, a sample-barcoded 5' primer and a J-beta primer mix were used. MiXCR, run by TCRdb on the 5' RACE reads, gives a single entry per CDR3 protein. This table has 1.5 million to 2 million distinct CDR3 sequences, over 25% appearing once. The specimen sequenced was blood. The receptors come from a woman in her twenties or thirties in good health.

This clonotype was detected many times. The chain couples TRBV12-3 or TRBV12-4 to TRBJ1-2; TRBD1 might be the D (6 bases). V lost 7 bases and J lost 4, with 22 bases in between. The CDR3 length is 16 residues. The CDR3 spells CASTLRDGTFSYGYTF. Here the CDR3 DNA reads TGTGCCAGCACCCTAAGGGACGGGACATTCAGCTATGGCTACACCTTC.

This chain links TRBV20-1 with TRBJ2-2; D not resolved. Trimming cost V 6 bases and J 1 base, with 9 bases left between them. Germline V CDR1 and CDR2: DFQATT, SNEGSKA (reference sequence). CDR3 length: 13 amino acids. This CDR3 reads CSAMDLNTGELFF. Written as DNA, the CDR3 is TGCAGTGCGATGGACCTGAACACCGGGGAGCTGTTTTTT.

This clonotype was observed a handful of times. The chain carries TRBV18 and TRBJ2-3, with D possibly matching TRBD2 (6 bases). CDR3 length equals 15 residues. Per the germline V gene, CDR1 is KGHSH and CDR2 is LQKENI. V lost 0 bases, J lost 4 bases, and 11 bases lay in between. The CDR3 DNA is TGTGCCAGCTCACCACCGTCCGCGGGGCCAGATACGCAGTATTTT. It translates to CASSPPSAGPDTQYF.

This clonotype turned up a few times. The chain joins TRBV18 to TRBJ1-2; D is uncertain. The CDR3 spans 16 residues. In germline, CDR1 is KGHSH, CDR2 LQKENI. V lost 3 bases and J 2 bases, leaving 16 bases between the germline ends. This CDR3 reads CASSPLEGGFNYGYTF. The CDR3 DNA follows: TGTGCCAGCTCACCGCTAGAAGGAGGGTTCAACTATGGCTACACCTTC.

This clonotype showed up many times. The genes are TRBV12-3 or TRBV12-4 and TRBJ2-7, with 8 bases aligning to TRBD2. The J segment lost 2 bases and the V segment lost 2 bases, leaving 11 bases of the junction unmatched. The CDR3 covers 17 residues. This CDR3 reads CASSLMGGRAGAYEQYF. The CDR3 nucleotides are TGTGCCAGCAGTTTAATGGGGGGAAGAGCGGGGGCCTACGAGCAGTACTTC.

This clonotype was seen a few times. The V and J genes are TRBV2 and TRBJ2-5; TRBD2 is a possible D gene (6 bases). The CDR3 totals 14 residues. CDR1 is SNHLY and CDR2 is FYNNEI in the germline V gene. V lost 2 bases, J lost 9 bases, and 16 bases lay in between. CDR3 region: CASSESRGWGAQYF. The CDR3 coding sequence is TGTGCCAGCAGTGAAAGCCGGGGGTGGGGGGCCCAGTACTTC.